This is a list of T cell receptor beta chains from one sample in a study of blood T cell repertoires in COVID-19. Measured with immunoSEQ multiplex PCR; TCRdb has only the in-frame clones, and not every one. Of some 63,000 clones detected, 65% to 80% appear once; the ten largest clones hold over 30%. Sequencing was done on a sample of peripheral blood. The receptor source for this set is a human donor in a cohort sampled during active COVID-19. Both conserved end residues are part of each CDR3. D genes are given only for firm matches. Part of the rows lack a size; the others show once, few, many or a class for expanded clones.

TRBJ1-1 TRBV14 . . CASSQVGRGGGTEAFF TGTGCCAGCAGCCAAGTCGGTCGAGGCGGGGGCACTGAAGCTTTCTTT
TRBJ1-1 TRBV7-2 . once CASSLGTPPQGEVEAFF TGTGCCAGCAGCTTAGGAACTCCACCACAGGGAGAGGTTGAAGCTTTCTTT
TRBJ2-3 TRBV10-3 TRBD2 . CAIEGRGSDTQYF TGTGCCATCGAGGGGAGGGGTTCGGATACGCAGTATTTT
TRBJ2-6 TRBV5-1 TRBD2 . CASSLGLAVSSGANVLTF TGCGCCAGCAGCTTAGGACTAGCTGTTAGCTCTGGGGCCAACGTCCTGACTTTC
TRBJ2-1 TRBV29-1 TRBD2 . CSVEAGRGSYNEQFF TGCAGCGTTGAAGCTGGGCGGGGGTCCTACAATGAGCAGTTCTTC
TRBJ2-1 TRBV7-2 TRBD2 once CASSLVSAGGQFF TGTGCCAGCAGCTTAGTCAGCGCGGGAGGTCAGTTCTTC
TRBJ2-5 TRBV19 . . CASSERRLETQYF TGTGCCAGTAGTGAACGTCGACTAGAGACCCAGTACTTC
TRBJ2-7 TRBV19 . . CASSLTRGDEQYF TGTGCCAGTAGTCTGACTAGAGGGGACGAGCAGTACTTC
TRBJ1-4 TRBV7-8 . . CASSPGGRGTNEKLFF TGTGCCAGCAGCCCGGGGGGACGGGGAACTAATGAAAAACTGTTTTTT
TRBJ1-5 TRBV2 TRBD1 once CASSRQGSNQPQHF TGTGCCAGCAGTAGACAGGGGTCAAATCAGCCCCAGCATTTT
TRBJ2-5 TRBV10-1 TRBD1 . CASSDDRGPYETQYF TGCGCCAGCAGTGACGATAGGGGGCCTTATGAGACCCAGTACTTC
TRBJ2-2 TRBV11-1 TRBD2 . CASSLGGGTGELFF TGTGCCAGCAGCTTAGGGGGGGGCACCGGGGAGCTGTTTTTT
TRBJ1-3 TRBV2 . . CASISGQSGNTIYF TGTGCCAGCATCTCGGGACAATCTGGAAACACCATATATTTT
TRBJ1-2 TRBV11-2 . . CASSLGARNSYGYTF TGTGCCAGCAGCTTAGGGGCCCGCAATAGCTATGGCTACACCTTC
TRBJ2-2 TRBV9 TRBD2 . CASSVVRLAGETGELFF TGTGCCAGCAGCGTAGTAAGACTAGCGGGAGAGACCGGGGAGCTGTTTTTT
TRBJ2-3 TRBV7-3 TRBD1 many CASSSQGQGTDTQYF TGTGCCAGCAGCTCCCAAGGACAGGGTACGGATACGCAGTATTTT
TRBJ2-1 TRBV5-1 . . CASSFSSVIWYNEQFF TGCGCCAGCAGCTTCTCCAGCGTTATTTGGTACAATGAGCAGTTCTTC
TRBJ2-6 TRBV19 . . CASTPTEVSGANVLTF TGTGCCAGTACTCCTACCGAGGTCTCTGGGGCCAACGTCCTGACTTTC
TRBJ2-2 TRBV4-3 TRBD2 . CASSQEVLAGVTGELFF TGCGCCAGCAGCCAAGAGGTACTAGCGGGAGTCACCGGGGAGCTGTTTTTT
TRBJ1-5 TRBV2 . . CASGTRGASNQPQHF TGTGCCAGCGGGACGCGGGGGGCAAGCAATCAGCCCCAGCATTTT
TRBJ1-5 TRBV18 TRBD1 once CASSPGTGSAQPQHF TGTGCCAGCTCACCCGGGACAGGGAGTGCTCAGCCCCAGCATTTT
TRBJ2-7 TRBV11-2 TRBD1 once CASGRDRNPYEQYF TGTGCCAGCGGCCGGGACAGGAATCCTTACGAGCAGTACTTC